A single sample is the source of the 21 T cell receptor beta chains below, sequenced in a study of cytomegalovirus exposure and HLA in healthy donors. PCR primers comprised 60 Vbeta and 13 Jbeta primers. The protocol was immunoSEQ multiplex PCR, while the TCRdb copy is restricted to in-frame clones and leaves out a portion. This table holds more than 100,000 clones, 80% found once. Sequencing was performed on PBMCs. The receptors here all came from a female donor in good health and CMV-seropositive.

The chain recombines TRBV28 with TRBJ2-7, with a tentative D call TRBD2 (5 bases). CDR3 length: 13 residues. Germline CDR1 and CDR2: MDHEN and SYDVKM. V lost 8 bases, J lost 2 bases, and 13 bases lay in between. The CDR3 bases are TGTGCCAGCTCTGAGGGAAACGCCTACGAGCAGTACTTC. Translated, it gives CASSEGNAYEQYF. Full variable domain (outside the CDR3, taken from reference TRBV28 and TRBJ2-7): DVKVTQSSRYLVKRTGEKVFLECVQDMDHENMFWYRQDPGLGLRLIYFSYDVKMKEKGDIPEGYSVSREKKERFSLILESASTNQTSMYLCASSEGNAYEQYFGPGTRLTVT.

This clone occurred a few times. This rearrangement joins TRBV7-8 to TRBJ1-1; D perhaps matches TRBD1 (5 bases). The length of the CDR3 is 15 residues. The V end lost 0 bases, the J end lost 6 bases, and 14 bases lay between the germline ends. Germline assignment: CDR1 SGHVS and CDR2 FQNEAQ. CDR3 DNA: TGTGCCAGCAGCTTAGCGGGGCAGGGCGTCGCTGAAGCTTTCTTT. Amino acids: CASSLAGQGVAEAFF.

The chain is built from TRBV6-6 and TRBJ1-3; possible D gene TRBD1, 6 bases. V lost 9 bases and J 4 bases, leaving 13 bases between the germline ends. This CDR3 has 13 residues. Per germline, CDR1 MNHNY and CDR2 SVGAGI (reference sequence). CDR3 DNA: TGTGCCAGTATACAGGGCCACGGAAACACCATATATTTT. It specifies CASIQGHGNTIYF.

This sequence joins TRBV5-1 and TRBJ2-1; 11 nucleotides align to TRBD2. Germline V gene lookup returns CDR1 SGHRS and CDR2 YFSETQ. The CDR3 totals 14 residues. Losses at the gene ends were 5 bases for V and 7 bases for J; bases not matched to a gene: 5. CDR3 nucleotides: TGCGCCAGCAGAATTAGCGGGGGGGTTAATGAGCAGTTCTTC. Translated, it gives CASRISGGVNEQFF.

This clone was detected only a few times. V gene TRBV6-5 combines with J gene TRBJ2-1; 7 bases fit TRBD2. Germline V gives CDR1 MNHEY, CDR2 SVGAGI. CDR3 length: 15 residues. V shed 3 bases and J 3 bases; nucleotides not matched to a gene: 5. The CDR3 DNA sequence: TGTGCCAGCAGTTATCTTGGGGGGGGCTACAATGAGCAGTTCTTC. Protein product: CASSYLGGGYNEQFF.

The rearrangement links TRBV15 to TRBJ2-5, with D tentatively TRBD1 (5 bases). CDR1 is LNHNV, CDR2 YYDKDF, per germline (reference sequence). The V end was cut by 2 bases, the J end by 1 base, with 14 bases between. The CDR3 spans 16 residues. CDR3 loop: CATSRSKGVGQETQYF. Written as DNA, the CDR3 is TGTGCCACCAGCAGAAGTAAAGGGGTGGGCCAAGAGACCCAGTACTTC.

The V call is TRBV7-2, the J call TRBJ2-7; D call uncertain. This CDR3 has 15 amino acids. Deletions cut 1 base from V and 0 bases from J, with 10 bases between. From germline, CDR1 is SGHTA and CDR2 FQGNSA. In nucleotides, the CDR3 is TGTGCCAGCAGCTTAGAGAATTCCAGCTCCTACGAGCAGTACTTC. Protein: CASSLENSSSYEQYF.

There are a few counts of this clone. V gene TRBV18 combines with J gene TRBJ1-1; D gene unclear. Between the trimmed V and J ends, which lost 2 bases and 4 bases, there was a span of 8 bases. This CDR3 contains 13 residues. Germline values: CDR1 KGHSH, CDR2 LQKENI. The CDR3 nucleotides read TGTGCCAGCTCACCAGGGCAATTCACTGAAGCTTTCTTT. It codes for CASSPGQFTEAFF.

V and J are TRBV10-1 and TRBJ2-7; perhaps TRBD1 as D (6 bases). Germline CDR1 reads WNHNN; CDR2 reads SYGVQD (reference sequence). CDR3 length: 15 residues. With 3 bases removed from V and 2 bases from J, the gap between germline ends came to 14 bases. The CDR3 here is CASSEGDTGPYEQYF. CDR3 sequence (DNA): TGCGCCAGCAGTGAAGGGGACACTGGTCCCTACGAGCAGTACTTC.

The CDR3 nucleotides are TGTGCCAGCAGCCACCTGGGGGGCTATGGCTACACCTTC. Its translation: CASSHLGGYGYTF. This chain connects TRBV11-2 to TRBJ1-2; D may be TRBD1 (5 bases). The CDR3 extends over 13 amino acids. The ends were cut back, 5 bases at V and 4 bases at J, with 11 bases in the middle. CDR1 is SGHAT and CDR2 is FQNNGV in the germline V gene.

The chain recombines TRBV28 with TRBJ2-2; tentatively, D is TRBD1 (5 bases). V was shortened by 7 bases and J by 3 bases, with 18 bases between the two germline ends. The CDR3 is 16 amino acids. Looked up from germline, CDR1 is MDHEN and CDR2 is SYDVKM. In DNA form, the CDR3 reads TGTGCCAGCACCTCCTGGGGCGCTGGGTACACCGGGGAGCTGTTTTTT. Its translation is CASTSWGAGYTGELFF.

This rearrangement joins TRBV6-1 to TRBJ2-1; TRBD1 might be the D (5 bases). CDR3 length: 14 residues. Trimming left V 0 bases short and J 8 bases short, with 11 bases between. Germline CDR1 MNHNS, CDR2 SASEGT. The CDR3 DNA reads as TGTGCCAGCAGTGAAGCGGGGCAGGGCTATGAGCAGTTCTTC. As protein: CASSEAGQGYEQFF.

The chain employs TRBV6-5 and TRBJ1-1; TRBD1 agrees at 8 bases. CDR1 and CDR2 (germline): MNHEY, SVGAGI. The CDR3 extends over 15 amino acids. V lost 2 bases and J lost 1; bases outside the gene matches: 3. Here the CDR3 reads CASSYPGTGNTEAFF. The CDR3, as DNA: TGTGCCAGCAGTTACCCTGGGACAGGGAACACTGAAGCTTTCTTT.

The rearrangement joins TRBV25-1 to TRBJ2-5; no clear D. Trimming left V 6 bases short and J 4 bases short, with 9 bases between. Germline loops: CDR1 MGHDK, CDR2 SYGVNS. The CDR3 spans 12 residues. CDR3 in amino acids: CASRSPGETQYF. As DNA, the CDR3 is TGTGCCAGCAGAAGCCCCGGAGAGACCCAGTACTTC.

The chain uses TRBV19 and TRBJ1-1; 8 bases match TRBD1. Looked up from germline, CDR1 is LNHDA and CDR2 is SQIVND (reference sequence). J gave up 1 base and V 2 bases, and 3 bases lay outside the gene matches. The CDR3 has 15 residues. CDR3 region: CASSIRQGRNTEAFF. The CDR3 bases are TGTGCCAGTAGTATAAGACAGGGGAGGAACACTGAAGCTTTCTTT. The full variable domain, with the rest looked up from reference TRBV19 and TRBJ1-1, is DGGITQSPKYLFRKEGQNVTLSCEQNLNHDAMYWYRQDPGQGLRLIYYSQIVNDFQKGDIAEGYSVSREKKESFPLTVTSAQKNPTAFYLCASSIRQGRNTEAFFGQGTRLTVV.

The V and J genes are TRBV28 and TRBJ1-2; 10 positions match TRBD1. The trim removed 4 bases at V and 3 bases at J, leaving 5 bases unmatched. The germline V gene has CDR1 MDHEN and CDR2 SYDVKM. The CDR3 covers 15 residues. CDR3 residues: CASSSPTGGDYGYTF. CDR3 bases: TGTGCCAGCAGTTCTCCGACAGGGGGCGACTATGGCTACACCTTC.

The chain carries TRBV9 and TRBJ1-4, with no clear D. Looked up from germline, CDR1 is SGDLS and CDR2 is YYNGEE. The V end was cut by 4 bases, the J end by 6 bases, with 19 bases between. The length of the CDR3 is 16 residues. The CDR3 region is CASSLEVSGAYEKLFF. CDR3 in DNA: TGTGCCAGCAGCCTAGAAGTATCGGGAGCCTATGAAAAACTGTTTTTT. The variable domain in full, with the rest retrieved from reference TRBV9 and TRBJ1-4, is DSGVTQTPKHLITATGQRVTLRCSPRSGDLSVYWYQQSLDQGLQFLIQYYNGEERAKGNILERFSAQQFPDLHSELNLSSLELGDSALYFCASSLEVSGAYEKLFFGSGTQLSVL.

This clone has more than one count but fewer than ten. The J gene is TRBJ1-2, the V gene TRBV7-9; TRBD1 aligns across 7 bases. Germline CDR1 and CDR2: SEHNR and FQNEAQ (reference sequence). CDR3 size: 13 residues. V was pared by 3 bases and J by 6 bases, with 4 bases of the junction left unmatched. CDR3 in DNA: TGTGCCAGCAGCTTCCAGGGGGTCGATGGCTACACCTTC. It is translated as CASSFQGVDGYTF.

The CDR3 DNA is TGTGCCAGCAGTTGGTCGAGTAGTGATTCACCCCTCCACTTT. Translation gives CASSWSSSDSPLHF. This chain joins TRBV6-5 and TRBJ1-6; D unclear. The CDR3 contains 14 residues. The germline gives CDR1 MNHEY, CDR2 SVGAGI. The V end lost 4 bases, the J end lost 8 bases, and 12 bases lay between the germline ends.

This chain joins TRBV10-3 and TRBJ1-2; TRBD1 is a possible D gene (6 bases). Germline V lookup: CDR1 ENHRY, CDR2 SYGVKD. V was cut by 0 bases and J by 8 bases, with 13 bases left in between. CDR3 length equals 14 residues. Here the CDR3 reads CAISESDRGYGYTF. CDR3 nucleotide sequence: TGTGCCATCAGTGAGTCGGACAGAGGCTACGGCTACACCTTC.

This clone occurred once. This chain uses TRBV5-6 with TRBJ1-5; D not certain. Per germline, CDR1 SGHDT and CDR2 YYEEEE. This CDR3 spans 15 amino acids. V lost 1 base to trimming and J lost 5 bases, with 13 bases between them. For the CDR3, the DNA is TGTGCCAGCAGCTTGTGGGGTGGAGGAGATCAGCCCCAGCATTTT. Amino acid sequence: CASSLWGGGDQPQHF.